The 14 T cell receptor beta chains below come from one sample, sequenced in a study of blood T cell repertoires in COVID-19. Generated by immunoSEQ multiplex PCR, the TCRdb table keeps only in-frame clones and is missing some. The sample includes 300,000 to 450,000 clones, roughly 90% of them seen just once. Sequenced sample: peripheral blood. Every receptor here comes from a woman in her twenties or thirties with COVID-19, enrolled during active disease.

This clone came up a few times. J is TRBJ2-5 and V is TRBV7-6; 11 bases are a match to TRBD2. CDR3 length: 16 residues. The germline CDR1 and CDR2 sequences are SGHVS and FNYEAQ. Trimming at V came to 2 bases and at J to 5 bases, leaving 7 bases not matched to a gene. The CDR3 bases are TGTGCCAGCAGCTTAAGTAGCGGGGGGGCCCTTGAGACCCAGTACTTC. Amino acids: CASSLSSGGALETQYF.

J is TRBJ1-3 and V is TRBV11-2; D is possibly TRBD1 (6 bases). The CDR3 has 18 amino acids. Trimming took 5 bases from V and 4 from J, leaving 24 bases between them. In germline, CDR1 is SGHAT, CDR2 FQNNGV. CDR3: CASSERFNRERGGNTIYF. CDR3 nucleotide sequence: TGTGCCAGCAGCGAACGTTTTAACAGGGAGCGGGGCGGAAACACCATATATTTT.

The V call is TRBV7-2, the J call TRBJ1-5; D is perhaps TRBD1 (5 bases). This CDR3 is built from 15 residues. The germline V gene has CDR1 SGHTA and CDR2 FQGNSA. V was cut by 1 base and J by 4 bases, with 11 bases left in between. CDR3: CASSLVYGGNQPQHF. DNA for the CDR3: TGTGCCAGCAGCTTAGTATACGGGGGGAATCAGCCCCAGCATTTT.

The chain has TRBV29-1 and TRBJ1-2; TRBD1 matches at 7 bases. The CDR3 is 11 residues long. The V gene end was trimmed by 4 bases and the J gene end by 7 bases; junction bases not matched to a gene: 3. Germline V gene lookup returns CDR1 SQVTM and CDR2 ANQGSEA. CDR3 amino acids: CSVGQGPGYTF. CDR3 DNA: TGCAGCGTTGGACAGGGCCCTGGCTACACCTTC.

J is TRBJ2-5 and V is TRBV5-1; a possible D gene is TRBD2 (5 bases). This CDR3 has 20 residues. V shed 4 bases and J shed 0 bases, with 28 bases lying between them. Germline V gives CDR1 SGHRS, CDR2 YFSETQ. CDR3 in DNA: TGCGCCAGCAGCCACCGGTCAGGCCCTAACGTATTGGACTACCAAGAGACCCAGTACTTC. The encoded protein is CASSHRSGPNVLDYQETQYF.

The chain carries TRBV7-6 and TRBJ2-1, with TRBD2 matching over 10 bases. The CDR3 has 17 amino acids. V lost 2 bases and J lost 0; bases outside the gene matches: 4. The germline gives CDR1 SGHVS, CDR2 FNYEAQ. The CDR3: CASSLSSGGYSYNEQFF. The DNA of the CDR3 is TGTGCCAGCAGCTTAAGTAGCGGGGGGTACTCCTACAATGAGCAGTTCTTC. Together with reference TRBV7-6 and TRBJ2-1, the CDR3 gives the full variable domain: GAGVSQSPRYKVTKRGQDVALRCDPISGHVSLYWYRQALGQGPEFLTYFNYEAQQDKSGLPNDRFSAERPEGSISTLTIQRTEQRDSAMYRCASSLSSGGYSYNEQFFGPGTRLTVL.

V gene TRBV6-5 combines with J gene TRBJ2-6; 8 bases match TRBD1. The CDR3 sequence is 15 residues long. CDR1 is MNHEY and CDR2 is SVGAGI in the germline V gene. Trimming cost V 10 bases and J 2 bases; bases outside gene matches: 7. CDR3 nucleotides: TGTGCCACCGACAGGGGACTTACTGGGGCCAACGTCCTGACTTTC. Translating gives CATDRGLTGANVLTF.

The table lists this clone with a count of one. The chain uses TRBV12-3 or TRBV12-4 and TRBJ1-3, with 7 bases matching TRBD1. The CDR3 sequence is 13 residues long. Losses at the gene ends were 6 bases for V and 7 bases for J; bases not matched to a gene: 6. CDR3 region: CASRTGRLNTIYF. Here the CDR3 DNA reads TGTGCCAGCAGGACAGGGAGACTTAACACCATATATTTT.

The chain combines TRBV18 with TRBJ1-2, with 8 bases that match TRBD1. This CDR3 spans 17 amino acids. Per germline, CDR1 KGHSH and CDR2 LQKENI. V shed 1 base and J 8 bases; nucleotides not matched to a gene: 15. CDR3: CASSPLPGQDAWRGYTF. CDR3 bases: TGTGCCAGCTCACCACTCCCGGGACAGGACGCCTGGCGGGGCTACACCTTC. The full variable domain, with the rest looked up from reference TRBV18 and TRBJ1-2, is NAGVMQNPRHLVRRRGQEARLRCSPMKGHSHVYWYRQLPEEGLKFMVYLQKENIIDESGMPKERFSAEFPKEGPSILRIQQVVRGDSAAYFCASSPLPGQDAWRGYTFGSGTRLTVV.

The V gene is TRBV28, the J gene TRBJ2-7, with a possible D match to TRBD2 (5 bases). The V and J ends lost 10 bases and 5 bases respectively, with 18 bases between them. Germline loops: CDR1 MDHEN, CDR2 SYDVKM. This CDR3 is built from 13 residues. The CDR3 region has the DNA TGTGCCACCTCAAGACCGGGCGGGCACGAGCAGTACTTC. It yields the protein CATSRPGGHEQYF.

This clone occurred once. The chain has TRBV4-1 and TRBJ2-7; TRBD2 matches at 12 bases. CDR1 is MGHRA and CDR2 is YSYEKL in the germline V gene. The CDR3 has 15 residues. V was clipped by 4 bases and J by 1 base; unmatched bases: 2. Written as DNA, the CDR3 is TGCGCCAGCAGCCTTGGACTAGCGGGGTCCTACGAGCAGTACGTC. As protein: CASSLGLAGSYEQYV.

The gene calls are TRBV19 and TRBJ2-2; 10 bases agree with TRBD2. The CDR3 covers 15 residues. Germline V gene sequence: CDR1 LNHDA, CDR2 SQIVND (reference sequence). V lost 7 bases and J lost 7; bases outside the gene matches: 9. CDR3 sequence: CASTRGGLANGELFF. The CDR3 region has the DNA TGTGCCAGTACCCGGGGGGGACTAGCGAACGGGGAGCTGTTTTTT. The whole variable domain, remainder taken from reference TRBV19 and TRBJ2-2, is DGGITQSPKYLFRKEGQNVTLSCEQNLNHDAMYWYRQDPGQGLRLIYYSQIVNDFQKGDIAEGYSVSREKKESFPLTVTSAQKNPTAFYLCASTRGGLANGELFFGEGSRLTVL.

The rearrangement joins TRBV7-6 to TRBJ2-2; a weak D match, TRBD2 (5 bases). Trimming pared 2 bases from V and 7 bases from J, leaving 17 bases between. Germline V gives CDR1 SGHVS, CDR2 FNYEAQ. CDR3 length equals 16 residues. DNA for the CDR3: TGTGCCAGCAGCTTATATCGCCCTAGTGAGGGCGGGGAGCTGTTTTTT. This gives the protein CASSLYRPSEGGELFF.

The rearrangement links TRBV27 to TRBJ2-2; 9 bases are shared with TRBD1. Per germline, CDR1 MNHEY and CDR2 SMNVEV (reference sequence). The trim removed 1 base at V and 5 bases at J, leaving 5 bases unmatched. The CDR3 is made up of 16 amino acids. CDR3 protein: CASSLLGQGGTGELFF. CDR3 DNA: TGTGCCAGCAGTTTATTGGGACAGGGCGGAACCGGGGAGCTGTTTTTT.